This T cell receptor beta chain was captured by sequencing in a study of regulatory T cells in long-lasting Graves disease. As for time point: newly diagnosed GD, antithyroid drugs for less than 3 months. Extracted PBMC RNA gave rise to the TCR library. Building the TCR beta libraries relied on iRepertoire HTBI primers, and CDR3 regions underwent Arm-PCR. A single record per CDR3 protein comes from TCRdb applying MiXCR to the multiplex PCR reads. The table includes 540,000 or so distinct CDR3 sequences, about 14% detected once. This clonotype has a count of ten or more. The germline CDR1 and CDR2 sequences are MNHEY and SVGAGI. The CDR3 covers 14 residues. Trimming left V 1 base short and J 3 bases short, with 10 bases between. The sample also formed part of further work on T cells in Graves' hyperthyroidism and ophthalmopathy.

The receptor was derived from a man between 25 and 39 years old with Graves disease. The chain recombines TRBV6-5 with TRBJ2-7; possible D gene TRBD1, 6 bases. Sequenced material: peripheral blood mononuclear cells (PBMCs), taken at new diagnosis, from a patient treated with antithyroid drugs. The CDR3 sequence: CASSYYRDIYEQYF. The CDR3 DNA sequence: TGTGCCAGCAGTTACTACCGGGACATCTACGAGCAGTACTTC.